The TCR beta chain described here comes from a study of blood T cell repertoires in COVID-19. Overall study: Whether acute or convalescent, the COVID-19 samples came from the United States, Italy and Spain. T cells, B-cell-depleted T cells, or PBMCs provided the cDNA or gDNA that served as material.

Under the authors' procedure: Researchers report that nucleated cell counts were estimated from reference gene primer amplification. The protocol was immunoSEQ multiplex PCR, while the TCRdb copy is restricted to in-frame clones and leaves out a portion. V, J and clone size derive from that table, while D and trimming were established from the DNA sequence. The sample consists of some 83,000 clones, roughly 84% of them appearing once. The sample comprised peripheral blood. This receptor was taken from a man aged 50 to 60 with acute or convalescent COVID-19.

In DNA form, the CDR3 reads TGTGCCAGCAGTACCCTAGCGGGAGGGCGTCTCGGGCAGTTCTTC. This translates into CASSTLAGGRLGQFF. The chain recombines TRBV6-6 with TRBJ2-1; 12 bases are shared with TRBD2. The germline CDR1 and CDR2 sequences are MNHNY and SVGAGI (reference sequence). The V and J ends lost 5 bases and 12 bases, in that order; junction bases with no gene match: 11. The length of the CDR3 is 15 residues.